The 9 T cell receptor beta chains presented below share a single source sample, sequenced in a study of T-cell memory formation after mild COVID-19. TCRdb used MiXCR to reprocess the 5' RACE reads, holding one entry per CDR3 protein. Seen here are fewer than 650,000 distinct CDR3 sequences, about 20% observed once, and the top ten hold around 7.7%. Specimen: PBMCs or a T cell subset sorted from them (not recorded which). Receptors were obtained from an adult woman who had mild COVID-19 (a few samples of this study predate the infection). Cell type and time point are not known.

The rearrangement uses TRBV3-1 and TRBJ2-3; no definite D call. The length of the CDR3 is 13 residues. V lost 1 base to trimming and J lost 6 bases, with 8 bases between them. The V gene's germline CDR1 is LGHDT and CDR2 YNNKEL (reference sequence). Here the CDR3 reads CASSQVGWDTQYF. The DNA for the CDR3 is TGTGCCAGCAGCCAAGTAGGATGGGATACGCAGTATTTT.

This clonotype has just a few counts. The V and J genes are TRBV3-1 and TRBJ2-1; 8 bases fit TRBD2. V lost 6 bases, J lost 6 bases, and 7 bases stayed unmatched. This CDR3 contains 14 residues. Germline values: CDR1 LGHDT, CDR2 YNNKEL (reference sequence). The CDR3 region is CASSSPLAGNEQFF. CDR3 bases: TGTGCCAGCAGTTCACCCCTAGCGGGCAATGAGCAGTTCTTC.

The chain combines TRBV10-3 with TRBJ2-7; D might be TRBD2 (5 bases). Trimming took off 6 bases at V and 11 bases at J, with 20 bases between the two ends. Germline CDR1 and CDR2: ENHRY and SYGVKD. This CDR3 spans 13 amino acids. The DNA for the CDR3 is TGTGCCATCAGGATTACTAGTTCCGACCTGAAGTACTTC. Translating gives CAIRITSSDLKYF.

This sequence joins TRBV10-3 and TRBJ2-3, with 12 bases aligning to TRBD2. This CDR3 is 16 amino acids long. V shed 4 bases and J 1 base; nucleotides not matched to a gene: 3. CDR1 and CDR2 from the germline V gene are ENHRY and SYGVKD. The DNA for the CDR3 is TGTGCCATCAGTGGTTGGACTAGCGGGGGCACAGATACGCAGTATTTT. This codes for CAISGWTSGGTDTQYF.

This clonotype was counted between two and nine times. The gene calls are TRBV15 and TRBJ2-2, with TRBD1 identical over 9 bases. Germline lookup yields CDR1 LNHNV and CDR2 YYDKDF (reference sequence). This CDR3 is 15 amino acids long. V lost 2 bases to trimming and J lost 6 bases; unmatched junction nucleotides: 4. CDR3 residues: CATSRKTGGPGELFF. The CDR3 region has the DNA TGTGCCACCAGCAGAAAGACAGGGGGGCCCGGGGAGCTGTTTTTT. Full variable domain (rest looked up from reference TRBV15 and TRBJ2-2): DAMVIQNPRYQVTQFGKPVTLSCSQTLNHNVMYWYQQKSSQAPKLLFHYYDKDFNNEADTPDNFQSRRPNTSFCFLDIRSPGLGDTAMYLCATSRKTGGPGELFFGEGSRLTVL.

The table lists this clonotype with a few counts. The limits of the CDR3 on the DNA are not certain, so only TCRdb's listed CDR3 is given. The chain uses TRBV7-6 and TRBJ2-7; the listed D gene, TRBD2, was not tested against the DNA. The CDR3 spans 16 residues, counting both ends. Germline V lookup: CDR1 SGHVS, CDR2 FNYEAQ. CDR3 amino acids: CASSFGSGLISYEQYF.

This chain connects TRBV7-6 to TRBJ2-5; TRBD2 matches at 10 bases. Losses at the gene ends were 1 base for V and 5 bases for J; bases not matched to a gene: 7. The CDR3 sequence is 16 residues long. Looked up from germline, CDR1 is SGHVS and CDR2 is FNYEAQ. The CDR3 DNA reads as TGTGCCAGCAGCTTAGAAGCCCTAGCGGGGGTGGAGACCCAGTACTTC. This codes for CASSLEALAGVETQYF. Together with reference TRBV7-6 and TRBJ2-5, the CDR3 gives the full variable domain: GAGVSQSPRYKVTKRGQDVALRCDPISGHVSLYWYRQALGQGPEFLTYFNYEAQQDKSGLPNDRFSAERPEGSISTLTIQRTEQRDSAMYRCASSLEALAGVETQYFGPGTRLLVL.

This clonotype was seen a handful of times. V usage is TRBV2 and J usage is TRBJ1-2; the D is unclear. V was clipped by 2 bases and J by 4 bases, with 8 bases between them. This CDR3 contains 13 residues. Germline V gene sequence: CDR1 SNHLY, CDR2 FYNNEI. In nucleotides, the CDR3 is TGTGCCAGCAGTGAACTACGAACCTATGGCTACACCTTC. This sequence encodes CASSELRTYGYTF.

This clonotype was observed a few times. The V and J genes are TRBV12-3 or TRBV12-4 and TRBJ2-5, with D possibly TRBD1 on 5 matching bases. The CDR3 extends over 15 amino acids. Trimming removed 3 bases from V and 1 base from J, with 12 bases in between. This CDR3 is CASSLHRIGQETQYF. The CDR3 region has the DNA TGTGCCAGCAGTTTGCACAGGATAGGCCAAGAGACCCAGTACTTC.